The clone carrying this T cell receptor (beta chain) was observed a few times. MiXCR was run by TCRdb on the RT-PCR reads, yielding one entry per CDR3 protein. The sample includes hundreds of thousands of distinct CDR3 sequences, 14% of them seen just once. The CDR3 contains 15 residues. Trimming took off 3 bases at V and 3 bases at J, with 12 bases between the two ends. The germline V gene encodes CDR1 KGHSH and CDR2 LQKENI. This clonotype was obtained from a female donor in good health, serving as a healthy control. The specimen was memory CD4+ T cells from blood. The chain is built from TRBV18 and TRBJ2-1; D possibly corresponds to TRBD1 (6 bases). The chain's CDR3 is CASSPTGQNYNEQFF. The CDR3 DNA is TGTGCCAGCTCACCCACAGGACAGAACTACAATGAGCAGTTCTTC.